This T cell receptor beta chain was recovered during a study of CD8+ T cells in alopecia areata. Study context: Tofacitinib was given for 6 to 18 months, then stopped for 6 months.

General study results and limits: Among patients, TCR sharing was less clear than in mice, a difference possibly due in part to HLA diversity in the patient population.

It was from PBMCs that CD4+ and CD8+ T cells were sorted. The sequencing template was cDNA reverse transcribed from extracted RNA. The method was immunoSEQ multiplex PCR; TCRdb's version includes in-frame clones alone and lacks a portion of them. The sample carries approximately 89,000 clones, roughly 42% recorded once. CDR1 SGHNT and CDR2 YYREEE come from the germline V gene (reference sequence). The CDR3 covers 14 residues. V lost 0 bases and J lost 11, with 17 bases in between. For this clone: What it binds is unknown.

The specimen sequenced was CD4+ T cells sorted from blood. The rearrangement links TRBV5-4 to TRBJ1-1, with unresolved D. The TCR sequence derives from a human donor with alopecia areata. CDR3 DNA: TGTGCCAGCAGCTTGGAAGTAACATCCCCGGATGCTTTCTTT. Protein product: CASSLEVTSPDAFF.